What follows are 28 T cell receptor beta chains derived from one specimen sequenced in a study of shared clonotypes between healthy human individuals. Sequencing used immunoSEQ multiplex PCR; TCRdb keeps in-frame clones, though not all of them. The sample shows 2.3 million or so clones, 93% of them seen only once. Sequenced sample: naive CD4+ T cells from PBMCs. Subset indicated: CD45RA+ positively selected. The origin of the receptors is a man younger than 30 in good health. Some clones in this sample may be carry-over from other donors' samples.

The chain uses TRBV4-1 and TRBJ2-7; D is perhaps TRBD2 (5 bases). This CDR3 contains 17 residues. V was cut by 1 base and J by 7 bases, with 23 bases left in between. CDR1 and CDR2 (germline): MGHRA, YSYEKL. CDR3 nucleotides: TGCGCCAGCAGCCAAGGAAGCCAGCGGACCCGCTTTGGGGAGCAGTACTTC. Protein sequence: CASSQGSQRTRFGEQYF.

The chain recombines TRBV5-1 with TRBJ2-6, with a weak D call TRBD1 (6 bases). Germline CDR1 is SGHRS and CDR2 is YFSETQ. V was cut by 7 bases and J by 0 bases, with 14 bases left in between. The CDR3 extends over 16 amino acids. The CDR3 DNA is TGCGCCAGCTCAAGGGGACAAAACTCTGGGGCCAACGTCCTGACTTTC. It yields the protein CASSRGQNSGANVLTF.

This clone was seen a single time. The CDR3 sequence: CASSDGLSNTEAFF. CDR3 in DNA: TGTGCCAGCAGTGATGGGTTGTCGAACACTGAAGCTTTCTTT. J is TRBJ1-1 and V is TRBV2; D is uncertain. Between the trimmed V and J ends, which lost 3 bases and 1 base, there was a span of 9 bases. Germline V lookup: CDR1 SNHLY, CDR2 FYNNEI. The CDR3 is made up of 14 amino acids.

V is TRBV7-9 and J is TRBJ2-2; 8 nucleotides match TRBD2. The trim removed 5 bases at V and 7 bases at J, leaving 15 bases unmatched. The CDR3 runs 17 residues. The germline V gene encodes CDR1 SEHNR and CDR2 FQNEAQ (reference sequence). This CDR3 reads CASSNYLGTSLFGELFF. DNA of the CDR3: TGTGCCAGCAGCAATTACCTTGGGACTAGTCTTTTCGGGGAGCTGTTTTTT.

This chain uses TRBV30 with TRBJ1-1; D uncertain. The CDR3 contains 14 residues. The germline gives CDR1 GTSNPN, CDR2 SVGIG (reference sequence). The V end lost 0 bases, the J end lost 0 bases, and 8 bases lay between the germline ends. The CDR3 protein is CAWSVSTVNTEAFF. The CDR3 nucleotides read TGTGCCTGGAGTGTATCAACGGTGAACACTGAAGCTTTCTTT. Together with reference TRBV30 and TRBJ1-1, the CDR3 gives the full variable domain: SQTIHQWPATLVQPVGSPLSLECTVEGTSNPNLYWYRQAAGRGLQLLFYSVGIGQISSEVPQNLSASRPQDRQFILSSKKLLLSDSGFYLCAWSVSTVNTEAFFGQGTRLTVV.

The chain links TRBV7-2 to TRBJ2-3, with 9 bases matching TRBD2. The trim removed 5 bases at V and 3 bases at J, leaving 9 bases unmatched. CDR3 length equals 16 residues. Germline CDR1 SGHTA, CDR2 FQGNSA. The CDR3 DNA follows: TGTGCCAGCAGCCTAGGGACTAGCCGAAGGACAGATACGCAGTATTTT. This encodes CASSLGTSRRTDTQYF.

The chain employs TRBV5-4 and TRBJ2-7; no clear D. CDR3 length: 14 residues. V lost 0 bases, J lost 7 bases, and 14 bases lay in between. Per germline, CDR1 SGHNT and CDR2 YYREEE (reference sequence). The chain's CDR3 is CASSLESSKREQYF. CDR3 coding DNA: TGTGCCAGCAGCTTGGAGTCAAGTAAGCGAGAGCAGTACTTC.

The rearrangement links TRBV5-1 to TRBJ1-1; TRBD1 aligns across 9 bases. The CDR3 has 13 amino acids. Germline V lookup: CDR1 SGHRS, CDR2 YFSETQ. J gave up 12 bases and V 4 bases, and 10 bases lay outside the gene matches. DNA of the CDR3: TGCGCCAGCAGCGACGGACAGGGGAGAGAAACTTTCTTT. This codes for CASSDGQGRETFF. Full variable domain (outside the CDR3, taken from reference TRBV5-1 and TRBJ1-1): KAGVTQTPRYLIKTRGQQVTLSCSPISGHRSVSWYQQTPGQGLQFLFEYFSETQRNKGNFPGRFSGRQFSNSRSEMNVSTLELGDSALYLCASSDGQGRETFFGQGTRLTVV.

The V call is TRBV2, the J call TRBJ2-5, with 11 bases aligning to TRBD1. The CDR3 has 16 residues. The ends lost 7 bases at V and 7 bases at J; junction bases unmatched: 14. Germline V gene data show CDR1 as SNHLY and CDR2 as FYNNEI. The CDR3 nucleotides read TGTGCCAGCAACCAGAGGACAGGGGGCGCATCAGGGACCCAGTACTTC. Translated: CASNQRTGGASGTQYF.

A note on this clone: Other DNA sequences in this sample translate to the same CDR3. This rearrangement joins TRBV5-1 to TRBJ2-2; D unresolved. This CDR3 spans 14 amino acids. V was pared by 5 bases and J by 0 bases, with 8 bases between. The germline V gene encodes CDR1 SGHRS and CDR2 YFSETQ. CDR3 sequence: CASSSPANTGELFF. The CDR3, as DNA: TGCGCCAGCAGTTCCCCGGCGAACACCGGGGAGCTGTTTTTT.

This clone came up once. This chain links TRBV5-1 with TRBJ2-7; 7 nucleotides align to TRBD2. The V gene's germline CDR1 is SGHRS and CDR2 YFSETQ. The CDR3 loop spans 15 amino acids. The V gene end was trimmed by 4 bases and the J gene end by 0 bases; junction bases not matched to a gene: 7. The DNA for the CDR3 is TGCGCCAGCAGCCAATGGGGCGGGAGCTCCTACGAGCAGTACTTC. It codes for CASSQWGGSSYEQYF.

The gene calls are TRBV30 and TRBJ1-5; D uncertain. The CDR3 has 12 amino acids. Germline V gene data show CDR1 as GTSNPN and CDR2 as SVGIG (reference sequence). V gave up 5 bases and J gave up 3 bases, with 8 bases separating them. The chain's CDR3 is CAWSDANQPQHF. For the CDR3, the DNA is TGTGCCTGGTCGGATGCCAATCAGCCCCAGCATTTT.

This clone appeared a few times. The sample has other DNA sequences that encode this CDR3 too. Here the CDR3 DNA reads TGTGCCAGCAGTTTACCGAACACTGAAGCTTTCTTT. As protein: CASSLPNTEAFF. The V and J genes are TRBV28 and TRBJ1-1; D ambiguous. CDR1 and CDR2 (germline): MDHEN, SYDVKM. V gave up 2 bases and J gave up 1 base, with 2 bases separating them. The CDR3 sequence is 12 residues long.

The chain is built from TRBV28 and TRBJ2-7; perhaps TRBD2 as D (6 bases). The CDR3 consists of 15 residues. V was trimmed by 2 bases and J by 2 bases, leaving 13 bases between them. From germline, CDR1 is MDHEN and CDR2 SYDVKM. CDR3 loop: CASSLGGSWAYEQYF. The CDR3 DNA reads TGTGCCAGCAGTTTAGGAGGGTCGTGGGCCTACGAGCAGTACTTC.

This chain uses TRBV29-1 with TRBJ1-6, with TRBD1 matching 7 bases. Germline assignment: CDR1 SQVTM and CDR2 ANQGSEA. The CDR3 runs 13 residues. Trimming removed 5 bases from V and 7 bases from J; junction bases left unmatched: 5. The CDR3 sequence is CSVTGTDNSPLHF. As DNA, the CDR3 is TGCAGCGTTACCGGGACAGACAATTCACCCCTCCACTTT.

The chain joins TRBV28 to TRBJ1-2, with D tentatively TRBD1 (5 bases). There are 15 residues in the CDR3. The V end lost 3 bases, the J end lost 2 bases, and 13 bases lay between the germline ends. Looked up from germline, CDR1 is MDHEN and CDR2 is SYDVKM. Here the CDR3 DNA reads TGTGCCAGCAGTTTCACGGGACCGCAGAACTATGGCTACACCTTC. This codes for CASSFTGPQNYGYTF.

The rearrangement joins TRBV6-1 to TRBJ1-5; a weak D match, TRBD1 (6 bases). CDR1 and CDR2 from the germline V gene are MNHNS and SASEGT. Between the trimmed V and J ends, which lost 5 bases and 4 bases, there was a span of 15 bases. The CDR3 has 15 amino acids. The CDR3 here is CASSKQGKENQPQHF. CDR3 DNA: TGTGCCAGCAGTAAACAGGGAAAGGAGAATCAGCCCCAGCATTTT.

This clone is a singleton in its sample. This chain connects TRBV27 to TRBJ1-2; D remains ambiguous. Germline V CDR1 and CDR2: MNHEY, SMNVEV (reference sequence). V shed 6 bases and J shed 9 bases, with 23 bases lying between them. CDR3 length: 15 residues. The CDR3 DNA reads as TGTGCCAGCAGAGAGCGTATGAGCGACCGCTCTAGCTACACCTTC. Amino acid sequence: CASRERMSDRSSYTF.

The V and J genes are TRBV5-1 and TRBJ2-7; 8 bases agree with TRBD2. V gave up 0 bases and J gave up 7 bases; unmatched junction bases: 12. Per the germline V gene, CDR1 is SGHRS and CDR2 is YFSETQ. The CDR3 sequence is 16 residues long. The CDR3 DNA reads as TGCGCCAGCAGCTTGGGGCCGCGGGGGGTCCCCTTAGAGCAGTACTTC. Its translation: CASSLGPRGVPLEQYF.

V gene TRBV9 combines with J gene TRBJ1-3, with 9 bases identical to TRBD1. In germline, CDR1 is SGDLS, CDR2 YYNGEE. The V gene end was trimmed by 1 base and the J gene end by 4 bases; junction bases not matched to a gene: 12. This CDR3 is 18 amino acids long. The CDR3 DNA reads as TGTGCCAGCAGCGTACGCGGGACAGGGCTCGGTTCCGGAAACACCATATATTTT. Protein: CASSVRGTGLGSGNTIYF.

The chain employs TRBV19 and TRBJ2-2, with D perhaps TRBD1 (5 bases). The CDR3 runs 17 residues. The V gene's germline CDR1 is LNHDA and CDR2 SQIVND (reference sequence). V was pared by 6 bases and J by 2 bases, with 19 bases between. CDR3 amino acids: CASSQLVVRVNTGELFF. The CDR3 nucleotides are TGTGCCAGTAGCCAGCTTGTGGTCAGGGTAAACACCGGGGAGCTGTTTTTT.

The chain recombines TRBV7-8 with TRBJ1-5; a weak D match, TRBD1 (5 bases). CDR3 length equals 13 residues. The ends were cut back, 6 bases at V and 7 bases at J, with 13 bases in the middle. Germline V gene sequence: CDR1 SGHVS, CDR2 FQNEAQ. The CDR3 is CASSQGDSQPQHF. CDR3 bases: TGTGCCAGCAGTCAGGGTGATTCGCAGCCCCAGCATTTT.

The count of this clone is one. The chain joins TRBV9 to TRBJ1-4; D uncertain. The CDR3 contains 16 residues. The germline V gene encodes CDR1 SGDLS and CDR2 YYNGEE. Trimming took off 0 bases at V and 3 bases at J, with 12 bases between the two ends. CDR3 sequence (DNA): TGTGCCAGCAGCGTAGGGGTCGACCCAGCTAATGAAAAACTGTTTTTT. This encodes CASSVGVDPANEKLFF.

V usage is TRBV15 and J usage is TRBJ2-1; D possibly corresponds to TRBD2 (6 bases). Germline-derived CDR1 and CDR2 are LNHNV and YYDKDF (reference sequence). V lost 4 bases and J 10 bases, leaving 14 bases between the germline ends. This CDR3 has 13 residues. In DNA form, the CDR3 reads TGTGCCACCAGCACAGGCGGGGAAGGCGAGCAGTTCTTC. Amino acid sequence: CATSTGGEGEQFF.

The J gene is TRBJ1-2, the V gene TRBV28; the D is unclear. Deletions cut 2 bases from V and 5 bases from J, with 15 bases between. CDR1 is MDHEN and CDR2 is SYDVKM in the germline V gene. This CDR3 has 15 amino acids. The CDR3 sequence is CASSLRAPRLYGYTF. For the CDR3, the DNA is TGTGCCAGCAGTTTAAGGGCCCCGCGGCTTTATGGCTACACCTTC.

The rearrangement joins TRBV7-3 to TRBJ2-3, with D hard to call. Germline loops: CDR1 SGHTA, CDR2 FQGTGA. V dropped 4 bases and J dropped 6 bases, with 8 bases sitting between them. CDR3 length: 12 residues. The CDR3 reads CASSSTPDTQYF. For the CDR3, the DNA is TGTGCCAGCAGCTCCACCCCGGATACGCAGTATTTT.

The DNA of the CDR3 is TGTGCCAGCAGCAGGGACAGGGGAGTACGAGGGCAGTACTTC. It codes for CASSRDRGVRGQYF. The rearrangement uses TRBV11-1 and TRBJ2-7; the match to TRBD1 covers 10 bases. The CDR3 extends over 14 amino acids. V shed 5 bases and J 9 bases; nucleotides not matched to a gene: 10. CDR1 and CDR2 from the germline V gene are SGHAT and FQDESV (reference sequence). Filled out from reference TRBV11-1 and TRBJ2-7, the complete variable domain reads EAEVAQSPRYKITEKSQAVAFWCDPISGHATLYWYRQILGQGPELLVQFQDESVVDDSQLPKDRFSAERLKGVDSTLKIQPAELGDSAMYLCASSRDRGVRGQYFGPGTRLTVT.

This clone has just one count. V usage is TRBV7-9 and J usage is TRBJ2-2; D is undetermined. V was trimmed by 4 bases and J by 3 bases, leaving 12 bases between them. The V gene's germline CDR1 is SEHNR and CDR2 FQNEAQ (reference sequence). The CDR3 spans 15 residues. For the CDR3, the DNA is TGTGCCAGCAGCTCCCTTTGGTTGGACACCGGGGAGCTGTTTTTT. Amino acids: CASSSLWLDTGELFF.